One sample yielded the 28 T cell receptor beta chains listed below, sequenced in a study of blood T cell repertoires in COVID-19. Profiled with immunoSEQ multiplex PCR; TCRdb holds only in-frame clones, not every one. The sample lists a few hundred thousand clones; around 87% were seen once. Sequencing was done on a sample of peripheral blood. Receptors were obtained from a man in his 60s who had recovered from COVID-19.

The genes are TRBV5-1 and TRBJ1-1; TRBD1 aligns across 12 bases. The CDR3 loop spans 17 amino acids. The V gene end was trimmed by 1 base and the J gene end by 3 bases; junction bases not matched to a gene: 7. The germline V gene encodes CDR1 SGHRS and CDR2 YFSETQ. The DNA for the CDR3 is TGCGCCAGCAGCTTGAGGGGGACAGGGGGCTTGGACACTGAAGCTTTCTTT. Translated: CASSLRGTGGLDTEAFF.

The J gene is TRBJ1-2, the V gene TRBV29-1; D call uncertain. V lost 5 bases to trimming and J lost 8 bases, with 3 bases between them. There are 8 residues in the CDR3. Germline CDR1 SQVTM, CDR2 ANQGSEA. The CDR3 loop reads CSVQGYTF. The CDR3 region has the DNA TGCAGCGTTCAAGGCTACACCTTC.

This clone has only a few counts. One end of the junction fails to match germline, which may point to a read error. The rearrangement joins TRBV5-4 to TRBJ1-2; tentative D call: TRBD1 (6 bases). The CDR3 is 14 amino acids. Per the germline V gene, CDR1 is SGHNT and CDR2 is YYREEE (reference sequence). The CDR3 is CASSLDSLAHGYTF. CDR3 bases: TGTGCCAGCAGTTTGGACAGCTTGGCCCATGGCTACACCTTC.

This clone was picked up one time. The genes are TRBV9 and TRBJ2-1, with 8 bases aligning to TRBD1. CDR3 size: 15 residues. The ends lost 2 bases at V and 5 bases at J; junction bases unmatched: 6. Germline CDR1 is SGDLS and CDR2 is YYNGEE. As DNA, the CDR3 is TGTGCCAGCAGCGTTGGATGGACAGGGAACAATGAGCAGTTCTTC. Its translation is CASSVGWTGNNEQFF.

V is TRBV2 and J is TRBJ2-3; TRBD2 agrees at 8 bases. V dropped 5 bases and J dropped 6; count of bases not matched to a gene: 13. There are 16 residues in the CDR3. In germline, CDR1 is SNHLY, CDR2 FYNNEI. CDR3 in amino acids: CASSLRAGVESDTQYF. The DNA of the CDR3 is TGTGCCAGCAGTCTGAGAGCGGGGGTGGAATCGGATACGCAGTATTTT.

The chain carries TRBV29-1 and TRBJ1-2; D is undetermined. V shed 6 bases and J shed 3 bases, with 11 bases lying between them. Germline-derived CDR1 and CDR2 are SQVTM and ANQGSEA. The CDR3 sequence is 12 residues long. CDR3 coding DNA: TGCAGCGTGGTTAGACACGACTATGGCTACACCTTC. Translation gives CSVVRHDYGYTF.

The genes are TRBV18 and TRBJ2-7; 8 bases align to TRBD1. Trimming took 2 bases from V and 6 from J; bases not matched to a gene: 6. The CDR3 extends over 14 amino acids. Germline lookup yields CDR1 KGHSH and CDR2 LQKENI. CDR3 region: CASSPAGQGIEQYF. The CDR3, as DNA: TGTGCCAGCTCACCAGCAGGACAGGGTATCGAGCAGTACTTC.

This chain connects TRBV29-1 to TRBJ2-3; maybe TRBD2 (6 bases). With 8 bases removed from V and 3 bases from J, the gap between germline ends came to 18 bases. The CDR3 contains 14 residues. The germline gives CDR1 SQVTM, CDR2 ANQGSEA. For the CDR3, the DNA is TGCAGCTCTGGGGGGAGAGTAGCGACAGATACGCAGTATTTT. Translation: CSSGGRVATDTQYF.

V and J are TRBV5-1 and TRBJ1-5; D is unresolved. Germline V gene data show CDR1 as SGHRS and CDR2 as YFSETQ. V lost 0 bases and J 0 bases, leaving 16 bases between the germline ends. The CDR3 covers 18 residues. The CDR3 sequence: CASSLDPPDSYSNQPQHF. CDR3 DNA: TGCGCCAGCAGCTTGGATCCACCTGACTCGTATAGCAATCAGCCCCAGCATTTT.

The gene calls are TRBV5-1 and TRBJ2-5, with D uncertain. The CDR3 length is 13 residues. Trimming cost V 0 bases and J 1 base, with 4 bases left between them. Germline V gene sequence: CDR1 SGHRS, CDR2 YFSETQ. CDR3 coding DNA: TGCGCCAGCAGCTTGGACAGCCAAGAGACCCAGTACTTC. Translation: CASSLDSQETQYF.

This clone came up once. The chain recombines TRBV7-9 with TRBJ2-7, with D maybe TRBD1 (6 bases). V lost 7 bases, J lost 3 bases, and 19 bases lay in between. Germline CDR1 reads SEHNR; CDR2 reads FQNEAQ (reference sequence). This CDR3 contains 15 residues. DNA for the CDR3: TGTGCCAGCACCCTATTGGTGGGGGCAAGCTACGAGCAGTACTTC. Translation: CASTLLVGASYEQYF.

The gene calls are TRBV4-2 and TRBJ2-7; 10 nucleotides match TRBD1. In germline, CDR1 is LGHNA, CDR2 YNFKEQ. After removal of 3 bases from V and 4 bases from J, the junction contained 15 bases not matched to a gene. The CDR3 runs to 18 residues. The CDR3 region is CASSQQHPPRDRGYEQYF. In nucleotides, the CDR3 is TGTGCCAGCAGCCAGCAGCACCCCCCCCGGGACAGGGGTTACGAGCAGTACTTC.

The CDR3 bases are TGTGCCAGCAGCCTACAGGGGGCAAGGGGTGGCTACACCTTC. This translates into CASSLQGARGGYTF. V and J are TRBV3-1 (or the pseudogene TRBV3-2) and TRBJ1-2; 9 bases are a match to TRBD1. Germline lookup yields CDR1 LGHDT and CDR2 YNNKEL (reference sequence). This CDR3 is built from 14 residues. V shed 4 bases and J 7 bases; nucleotides not matched to a gene: 7.

In DNA, the CDR3 is TGTGCCAGCAGCGTACAGGGTACGGACAATCAGCCCCAGCATTTT. Its translation is CASSVQGTDNQPQHF. The rearrangement joins TRBV6-6 to TRBJ1-5, with D tentatively TRBD1 (6 bases). From germline, CDR1 is MNHNY and CDR2 SVGAGI (reference sequence). This CDR3 has 15 residues. The V and J ends lost 6 bases and 3 bases respectively, with 15 bases between them.

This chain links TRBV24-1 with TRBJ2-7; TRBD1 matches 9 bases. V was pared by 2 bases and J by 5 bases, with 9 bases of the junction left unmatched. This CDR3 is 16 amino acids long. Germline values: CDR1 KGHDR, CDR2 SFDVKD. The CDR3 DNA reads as TGTGCCACCAGTGATTCCCGGACAGGGGAAATCGACGAGCAGTACTTC. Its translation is CATSDSRTGEIDEQYF.

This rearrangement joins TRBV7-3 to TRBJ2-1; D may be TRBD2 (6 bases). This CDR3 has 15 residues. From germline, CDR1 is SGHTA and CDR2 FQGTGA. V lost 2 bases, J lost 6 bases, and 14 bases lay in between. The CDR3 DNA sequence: TGTGCCAGCAGCTTAGGGGGGACCCCTCCCAATGAGCAGTTCTTC. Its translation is CASSLGGTPPNEQFF.

This CDR3 reads CASRPTGGNTGELFF. The CDR3 coding sequence is TGTGCCAGCAGGCCGACAGGGGGCAACACCGGGGAGCTGTTTTTT. This chain uses TRBV6-5 with TRBJ2-2; 10 bases are shared with TRBD1. The V segment lost 6 bases and the J segment 2 bases; nucleotides outside the gene matches: 3. CDR3 length equals 15 residues. Germline CDR1 reads MNHEY; CDR2 reads SVGAGI.

The CDR3 loop reads CASSSQAPTDTQYF. DNA of the CDR3: TGTGCCAGCAGTTCCCAAGCGCCCACAGATACGCAGTATTTT. The V and J genes are TRBV28 and TRBJ2-3; no reliable D call. The CDR3 consists of 14 residues. Germline V gives CDR1 MDHEN, CDR2 SYDVKM. V lost 4 bases and J 2 bases, leaving 10 bases between the germline ends. Based on the CDR3 plus reference TRBV28 and TRBJ2-3, the full variable domain is DVKVTQSSRYLVKRTGEKVFLECVQDMDHENMFWYRQDPGLGLRLIYFSYDVKMKEKGDIPEGYSVSREKKERFSLILESASTNQTSMYLCASSSQAPTDTQYFGPGTRLTVL.

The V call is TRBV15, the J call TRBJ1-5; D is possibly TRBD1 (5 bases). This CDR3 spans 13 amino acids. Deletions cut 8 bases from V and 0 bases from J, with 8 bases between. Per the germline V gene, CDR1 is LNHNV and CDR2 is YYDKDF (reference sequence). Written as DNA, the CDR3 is TGTGCCACCGCCCAGGGTAGCAATCAGCCCCAGCATTTT. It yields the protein CATAQGSNQPQHF.

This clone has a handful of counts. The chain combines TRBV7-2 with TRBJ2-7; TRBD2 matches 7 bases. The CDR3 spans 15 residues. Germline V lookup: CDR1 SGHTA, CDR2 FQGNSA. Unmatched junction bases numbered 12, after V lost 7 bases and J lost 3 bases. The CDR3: CASNSLVGGNYEQYF. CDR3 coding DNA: TGTGCCAGCAATTCCCTCGTCGGGGGGAACTACGAGCAGTACTTC.

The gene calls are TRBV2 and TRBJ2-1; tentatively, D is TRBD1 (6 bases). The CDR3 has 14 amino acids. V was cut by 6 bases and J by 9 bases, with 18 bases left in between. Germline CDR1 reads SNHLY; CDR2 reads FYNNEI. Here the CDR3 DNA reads TGTGCCAGCAGCGTAAGACAGGAGAGGAGTGAGCAGTTCTTC. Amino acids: CASSVRQERSEQFF.

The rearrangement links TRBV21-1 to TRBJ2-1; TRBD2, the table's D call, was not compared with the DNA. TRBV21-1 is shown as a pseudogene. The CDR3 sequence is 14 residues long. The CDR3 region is CASSKGLADNEQFF. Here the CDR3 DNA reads TGTGCCAGCAGCAAGGGACTAGCGGACAATGAGCAGTTCTTC.

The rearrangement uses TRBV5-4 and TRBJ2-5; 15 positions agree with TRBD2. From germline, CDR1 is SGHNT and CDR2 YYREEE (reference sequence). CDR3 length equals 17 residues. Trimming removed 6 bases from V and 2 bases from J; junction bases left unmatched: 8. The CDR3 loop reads CASNPLGTSGGQETQYF. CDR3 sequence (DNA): TGTGCCAGCAACCCTTTGGGGACTAGCGGGGGGCAAGAGACCCAGTACTTC.

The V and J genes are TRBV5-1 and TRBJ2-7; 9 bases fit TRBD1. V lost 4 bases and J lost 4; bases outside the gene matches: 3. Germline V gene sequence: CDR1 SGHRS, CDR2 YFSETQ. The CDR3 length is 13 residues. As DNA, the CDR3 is TGCGCCAGCAGCAGGGACAGGGAATACGAGCAGTACTTC. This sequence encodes CASSRDREYEQYF.

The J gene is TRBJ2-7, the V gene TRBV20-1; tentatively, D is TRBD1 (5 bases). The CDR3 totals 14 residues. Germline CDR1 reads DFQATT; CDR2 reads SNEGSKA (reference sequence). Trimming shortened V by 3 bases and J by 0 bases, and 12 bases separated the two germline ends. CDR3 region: CSASGRERSYEQYF. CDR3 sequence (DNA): TGCAGTGCTAGTGGCAGGGAACGCTCCTACGAGCAGTACTTC.

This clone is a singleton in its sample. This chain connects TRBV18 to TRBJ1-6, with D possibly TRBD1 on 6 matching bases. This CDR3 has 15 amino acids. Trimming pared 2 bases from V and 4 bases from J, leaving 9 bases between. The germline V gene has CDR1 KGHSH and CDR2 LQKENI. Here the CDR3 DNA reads TGTGCCAGCTCACCAATGCAGGGGTATAATTCACCCCTCCACTTT. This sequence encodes CASSPMQGYNSPLHF.

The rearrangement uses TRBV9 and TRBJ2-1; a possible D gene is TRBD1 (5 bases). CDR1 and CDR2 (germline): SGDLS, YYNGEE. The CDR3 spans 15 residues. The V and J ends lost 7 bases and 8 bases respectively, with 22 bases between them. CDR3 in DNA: TGTGCCAGCGCCCCAGGGAATTCGGATGATGATGAGCAGTTCTTC. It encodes CASAPGNSDDDEQFF.

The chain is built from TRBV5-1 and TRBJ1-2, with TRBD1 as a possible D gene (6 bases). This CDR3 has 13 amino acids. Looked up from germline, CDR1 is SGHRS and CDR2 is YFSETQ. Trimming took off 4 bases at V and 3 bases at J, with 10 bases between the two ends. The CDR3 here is CASSDPGDYGYTF. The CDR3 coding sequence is TGCGCCAGCAGCGACCCAGGGGACTATGGCTACACCTTC. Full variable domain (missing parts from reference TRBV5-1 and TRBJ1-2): KAGVTQTPRYLIKTRGQQVTLSCSPISGHRSVSWYQQTPGQGLQFLFEYFSETQRNKGNFPGRFSGRQFSNSRSEMNVSTLELGDSALYLCASSDPGDYGYTFGSGTRLTVV.